The T cell receptor beta chain described here comes from a study of T cells in Graves' hyperthyroidism and ophthalmopathy. The study's findings and limits: Most expanded thyroid clonotypes above 0.001 recurred in blood.

Trimming left V 5 bases short and J 3 bases short, with 14 bases between. This CDR3 is 15 amino acids long. Lactation, pregnancy, other autoimmune disease or uncontrolled infection excluded patients. Diagnosing involved the use of clinical symptoms, serum thyroxine and TRAb, thyroid ultrasound and orbital computed tomography. Amplification targeted TCR beta CDR3 regions from RNA transcripts. A set of HTBI primers served as the primers for a first-round RT-PCR of the TCR CDR3. TCRdb re-analysed the multiplex PCR reads in MiXCR, keeping a single row per CDR3 protein. Altogether a few hundred thousand distinct CDR3 sequences are present, roughly 15% being singletons, with the ten largest covering roughly a fifth. This clonotype was observed many times. Its antigen is undetermined.

This chain joins TRBV12-3 or TRBV12-4 and TRBJ2-1; D is undetermined. The material sequenced was blood. The TCR was taken from a woman aged 25 to 39 with Graves' ophthalmopathy. The CDR3 DNA sequence: TGTGCCAGCAGTGACTTGTTTGGTTACTACAATGAGCAGTTCTTC. Its translation is CASSDLFGYYNEQFF.